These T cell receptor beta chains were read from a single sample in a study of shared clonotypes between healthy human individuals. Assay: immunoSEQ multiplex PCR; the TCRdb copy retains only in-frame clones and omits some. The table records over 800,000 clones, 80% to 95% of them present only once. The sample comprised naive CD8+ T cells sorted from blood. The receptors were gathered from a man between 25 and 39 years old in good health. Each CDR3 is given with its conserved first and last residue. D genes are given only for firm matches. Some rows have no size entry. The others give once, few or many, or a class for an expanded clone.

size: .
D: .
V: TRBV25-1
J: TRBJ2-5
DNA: TGTGCCAGCAGATCCCTTTCAGCTCAAGAGACCCAGTACTTC
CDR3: CASRSLSAQETQYF

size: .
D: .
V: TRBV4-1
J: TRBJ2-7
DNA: TGCGCCAGCAGCCAAGATTCGGGGGCCGAGCAGTACTTC
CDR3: CASSQDSGAEQYF

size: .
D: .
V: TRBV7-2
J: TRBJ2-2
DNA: TGTGCCAGCAGCTCGCGGGATCTTGTGGAGCTGTTTTTT
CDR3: CASSSRDLVELFF

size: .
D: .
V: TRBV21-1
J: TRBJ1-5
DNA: TGTGCCAGCAGCAAAGTCCCCCCCATAAACCAGGGGGATAGCAATCAGCCCCAGCATTTT
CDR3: CASSKVPPINQGDSNQPQHF

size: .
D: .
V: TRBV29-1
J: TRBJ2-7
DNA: TGCAGCGTTGACGGAGGCCCCGGCGAGCAGTACTTC
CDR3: CSVDGGPGEQYF

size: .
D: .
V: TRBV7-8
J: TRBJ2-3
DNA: TGTGCCAGCAGCCCGGAGGGGGGCACAGATACGCAGTATTTT
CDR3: CASSPEGGTDTQYF

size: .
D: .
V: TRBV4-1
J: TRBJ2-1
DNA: TGCGCCAGCAGCCAAGATGGCTACAATGAGCAGTTCTTC
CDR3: CASSQDGYNEQFF

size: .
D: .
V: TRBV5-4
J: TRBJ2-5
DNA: TGTGCCAGCAGCTTGGCCCCCGGTTCAGAGACCCAGTACTTC
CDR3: CASSLAPGSETQYF

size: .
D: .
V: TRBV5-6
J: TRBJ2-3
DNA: TGTGCCAGCAGCCGGAGTCCAGATACGCAGTATTTT
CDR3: CASSRSPDTQYF

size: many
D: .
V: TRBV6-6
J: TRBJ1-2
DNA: TGTGCCAGCAGGGCACTGAACTATGGCTACACCTTC
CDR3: CASRALNYGYTF

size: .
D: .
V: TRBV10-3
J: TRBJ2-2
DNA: TGTGCCATCAGTGAATGGGCCCGCGGGGAGCTGTTTTTT
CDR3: CAISEWARGELFF

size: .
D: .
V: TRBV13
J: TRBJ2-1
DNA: TGTGCCAGCAGCCATACAGAAGGGAGCTCCTACAATGAGCAGTTCTTC
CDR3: CASSHTEGSSYNEQFF

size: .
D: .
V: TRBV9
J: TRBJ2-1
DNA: TGTGCCAGCAGCCCTACAGTCCACTACAATGAGCAGTTCTTC
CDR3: CASSPTVHYNEQFF

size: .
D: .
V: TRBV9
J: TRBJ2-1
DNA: TGTGCCAGCAGCCAACAGGACGACGCTGAGCAGTTCTTC
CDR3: CASSQQDDAEQFF

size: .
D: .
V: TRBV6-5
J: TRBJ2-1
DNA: TGTGCCAGCACAAAGGGGGATCGCGAGCAGTTCTTC
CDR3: CASTKGDREQFF

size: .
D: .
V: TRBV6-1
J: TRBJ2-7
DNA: TGTGCCAGCAGTCCAAGGACATTTTCCTACGAGCAGTACTTC
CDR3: CASSPRTFSYEQYF

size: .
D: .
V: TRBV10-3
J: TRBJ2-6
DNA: TGTGCCATCAGTGACGTCGACCGGAGCTCTGGGGCCAACGTCCTGACTTTC
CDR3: CAISDVDRSSGANVLTF

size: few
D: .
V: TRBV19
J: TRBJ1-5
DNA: TGTGCCAGTACCGTCGACGTCGGGAGCAATCAGCCCCAGCATTTT
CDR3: CASTVDVGSNQPQHF